This TCR beta chain was documented in a study of tissue T cells after allogeneic stem cell transplantation. By share of the sample, this clone is medium-sized. These gene names are mouse names. The sequenced fragment ends 1 residue before the CDR3 boundary, so the rest is inferred from the germline J gene. Assay: immunoSEQ multiplex PCR; the TCRdb copy retains only in-frame clones and omits some. The sample yields about 3,100 clones, 45% to 55% seen once. Time point specified: mouse harvest day 14 after allogeneic transplant. Mouse grafts combined 10^7 T-cell-depleted bone marrow cells with 10^6 splenic CD5+ T cells. The germline CDR1 and CDR2 sequences are SGHSA and FRNQAP. After removal of 5 bases from V and 6 bases from J, the junction contained 5 bases not matched to a gene. CDR3 length: 13 residues.

Input material: lymph node tissue. V gene TRBV16 combines with J gene TRBJ2-3, with 7 bases identical to TRBD2. The sequence was obtained from a female BALB/c mouse given C57BL/6 T cells with graft-versus-host disease after an allogeneic hematopoietic cell transplant. The CDR3 bases that were read are TGTGCAAGCAGCCCCACTGGGGCGGAAACGCTGTAT. Its protein is CASSPTGAETLY. The whole CDR3 is CASSPTGAETLYF. The whole variable domain, remainder taken from reference TRBV16 and TRBJ2-3, is NAGVIQTPRHKVTGKGQEATLWCEPISGHSAVFWYRQTIVQGLEFLTYFRNQAPIDDSGMPKERFSAQMPNQSHSTLKIQSTQPQDSAVYLCASSPTGAETLYFGSGTRLTVL.